One sample yielded the 14 T cell receptor beta chains listed below, sequenced in a study of a mutant IDH1 vaccine in newly diagnosed glioma (dated by TCRdb to the early 2020s). What this sample's time point label stands for: week 35, safety follow-up. Each vaccine dose, consisting of 300 ug of a 20-mer mutant IDH1 peptide in Montanide, was administered subcutaneously with topical imiquimod. These TCRs are of unknown antigen specificity. The library relied on the immunoSEQ multiplex PCR assay. In its TCRdb copy, this immuneACCESS table keeps in-frame sequences only and misses some clones. Where compared with another copy, unresolved V genes explain less than half of these, and the others have no known cause. The sample data list about 30,000 clones, and roughly three quarters of these were observed just once. The top ten constitute roughly 10% of the sample. The sequenced sample was PBMCs, obtained from a glioma patient whose treatment included an IDH1 peptide vaccine. These receptors all stem from a middle-aged woman with glioma.

This clone occurred once. The genes are TRBV20-1 and TRBJ2-5, with unresolved D. The CDR3 runs to 9 residues. V dropped 3 bases and J dropped 7 bases, with 3 bases sitting between them. Germline V gives CDR1 DFQATT, CDR2 SNEGSKA (reference sequence). In DNA, the CDR3 is TGCAGTGCTAGTGTGACCCAGTACTTC. It specifies CSASVTQYF.

CDR3 sequence reads: CSVGGVNEKLFF. The CDR3 DNA reads as TGCAGCGTAGGGGGGGTAAATGAAAAACTGTTTTTT. V is TRBV29-1 and J is TRBJ1-4; possibly TRBD1 for D (6 bases). The V and J ends lost 6 bases and 5 bases respectively, with 10 bases between them. This CDR3 comprises 12 residues. Germline V gives CDR1 SQVTM, CDR2 ANQGSEA.

The V gene is TRBV4-3, the J gene TRBJ2-7; D is possibly TRBD2 (6 bases). V was pared by 3 bases and J by 1 base, with 7 bases between. The germline CDR1 and CDR2 sequences are LGHNA and YSLEER. This CDR3 is 13 amino acids long. CDR3 amino acids: CASSHRESYEQYF. CDR3 in DNA: TGCGCCAGCAGCCACCGGGAGTCCTACGAGCAGTACTTC.

The chain recombines TRBV2 with TRBJ2-5; D gene uncertain. Germline V gene sequence: CDR1 SNHLY, CDR2 FYNNEI. CDR3 size: 11 residues. The V and J ends lost 4 bases and 5 bases respectively, with 5 bases between them. The CDR3 nucleotides read TGTGCCAGCAGTGCCTGGGAGACCCAGTACTTC. It yields the protein CASSAWETQYF.

The chain uses TRBV20-1 and TRBJ2-3, with 7 bases that match TRBD1. Trimming at V came to 4 bases and at J to 10 bases, leaving 2 bases not matched to a gene. Germline V lookup: CDR1 DFQATT, CDR2 SNEGSKA (reference sequence). CDR3 length: 10 amino acids. The CDR3: CSATQGSQYF. CDR3 DNA sequence: TGCAGTGCTACACAGGGGTCGCAGTATTTT.

The chain links TRBV21-1 to TRBJ1-3; TRBD1, the table's D call, was not compared with the DNA. TRBV21-1 is an annotated pseudogene. The CDR3 length is 18 residues. CDR3 nucleotide sequence: TGTGCCAGCAGCAAAGACTGGACAGGTCTGGCCCAAGGAAACACCATATATTTT. It specifies CASSKDWTGLAQGNTIYF.

This chain links TRBV7-2 with TRBJ1-3; TRBD1 might be the D (6 bases). Per the germline V gene, CDR1 is SGHTA and CDR2 is FQGNSA. The CDR3 runs 15 residues. V dropped 2 bases and J dropped 3 bases, with 11 bases sitting between them. In DNA form, the CDR3 reads TGTGCCAGCAGCTTAATGGGGGGCGGTGGAAACACCATATATTTT. It translates to CASSLMGGGGNTIYF.

J is TRBJ2-1 and V is TRBV5-1; D unclear. Germline V gene sequence: CDR1 SGHRS, CDR2 YFSETQ. CDR3 length: 11 amino acids. Trimming shortened V by 3 bases and J by 9 bases, and 7 bases separated the two germline ends. CDR3 in DNA: TGCGCCAGCAGCTCCGACTTTGAGCAGTTCTTC. This translates into CASSSDFEQFF.

The V gene is TRBV30, the J gene TRBJ2-7; 14 bases fit TRBD2. The CDR3 runs to 14 residues. In germline, CDR1 is GTSNPN, CDR2 SVGIG (reference sequence). The trim removed 5 bases at V and 6 bases at J, leaving 6 bases unmatched. Written as DNA, the CDR3 is TGTGCCTGGCAGCCCGGGACTAGCGGGGGCGAGCAGTACTTC. Translation gives CAWQPGTSGGEQYF.

V is TRBV4-3 and J is TRBJ2-2; D unclear. V shed 0 bases and J shed 4 bases, with 0 bases lying between them. CDR1 is LGHNA, CDR2 YSLEER, per germline. The CDR3 is 12 residues long. CDR3 nucleotides: TGCGCCAGCAGCCAAGACACCGGGGAGCTGTTTTTT. Residues: CASSQDTGELFF.

The chain links TRBV30 to TRBJ1-6; perhaps TRBD1 as D (5 bases). The germline CDR1 and CDR2 sequences are GTSNPN and SVGIG (reference sequence). Trimming removed 2 bases at V and 2 bases at J, with 10 bases between. This CDR3 is built from 15 residues. CDR3 sequence: CAWSSAGPYNSPLHF. The CDR3 region has the DNA TGTGCCTGGAGTTCCGCAGGGCCCTATAATTCACCCCTCCACTTT. The whole variable domain, filled in from reference TRBV30 and TRBJ1-6, reads SQTIHQWPATLVQPVGSPLSLECTVEGTSNPNLYWYRQAAGRGLQLLFYSVGIGQISSEVPQNLSASRPQDRQFILSSKKLLLSDSGFYLCAWSSAGPYNSPLHFGNGTRLTVT.

This clone has only a few counts. The V gene is TRBV5-1, the J gene TRBJ2-1, with D unresolved. Trimming took off 5 bases at V and 7 bases at J, with 4 bases between the two ends. The CDR3 runs 10 residues. Germline assignment: CDR1 SGHRS and CDR2 YFSETQ. The CDR3 DNA reads TGCGCCAGCAGGGGTAATGAGCAGTTCTTC. It specifies CASRGNEQFF.

The J gene is TRBJ2-7, the V gene TRBV10-2; 9 nucleotides align to TRBD1. Germline CDR1 and CDR2: WSHSY and SAAADI. V was clipped by 10 bases and J by 1 base; unmatched bases: 8. The CDR3 is 14 residues long. The CDR3 coding sequence is TGCGCCACCCTAATGACAGGGGGTTCCTACGAGCAGTACTTC. Protein product: CATLMTGGSYEQYF.

This chain links TRBV15 with TRBJ2-3, with D unclear. CDR3 length: 15 amino acids. Between the trimmed V and J ends, which lost 3 bases and 0 bases, there was a span of 10 bases. CDR1 and CDR2 from the germline V gene are LNHNV and YYDKDF (reference sequence). For the CDR3, the DNA is TGTGCCACCAGCAGCGATGGCAGAAGCACAGATACGCAGTATTTT. Translation gives CATSSDGRSTDTQYF.